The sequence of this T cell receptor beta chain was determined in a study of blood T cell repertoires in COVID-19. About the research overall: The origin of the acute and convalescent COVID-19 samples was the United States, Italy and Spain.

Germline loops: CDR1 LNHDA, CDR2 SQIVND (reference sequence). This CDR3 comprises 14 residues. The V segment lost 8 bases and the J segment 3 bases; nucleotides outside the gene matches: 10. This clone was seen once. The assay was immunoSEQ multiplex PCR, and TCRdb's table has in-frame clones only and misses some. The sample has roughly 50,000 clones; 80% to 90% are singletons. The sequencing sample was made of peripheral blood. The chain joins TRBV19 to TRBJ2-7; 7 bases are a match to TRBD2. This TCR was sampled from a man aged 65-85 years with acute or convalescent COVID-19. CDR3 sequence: CASSAGLDIYEQYF. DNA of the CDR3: TGTGCCAGTTCCGCCGGACTAGACATCTACGAGCAGTACTTC.